This T cell receptor beta chain was sequenced for a study of T cell responses to AZD1222 COVID-19 vaccine. Comments on this clone: Antigen: not known.

Produced via immunoSEQ multiplex PCR; TCRdb's table is partial and in-frame only. The table records some 95,000 clones, approximately 87% of them present only once. Study-level findings and limits: Only after the peak T cell response were repertoires sampled. Females made up more of the donors, who were largely white British, and clonal diversity may have come out too low.

This TCR was sampled from an adult who received the AZD1222 COVID-19 vaccine. Sequencing used peripheral blood, obtained 28 days after the second AZD1222 dose.

The DNA of the CDR3 is TGTGCCAGCAGGAGCCAGCGGGAGCAGGTGGGGAATGAGCAGTTCTTC. As protein: CASRSQREQVGNEQFF. The rearrangement uses TRBV2 and TRBJ2-1, with 8 bases fitting TRBD2. V shed 6 bases and J 7 bases; nucleotides not matched to a gene: 14. This CDR3 comprises 16 residues. The germline V gene encodes CDR1 SNHLY and CDR2 FYNNEI.